This TCR beta chain was sequenced during a study of cytomegalovirus exposure and HLA in healthy donors. About the study: The same platform used for the 650 to 850 first-cohort repertoires was also used for the 90 to 150 validation repertoires, as a later analysis reported.

After removal of 4 bases from V and 4 bases from J, the junction contained 8 bases not matched to a gene. The germline V gene encodes CDR1 SGHRS and CDR2 YFSETQ. The CDR3 totals 15 residues. Donors were drawn from the approximately 120-subject validation cohort, separate from the approximately 670-subject first cohort. Clones were read by immunoSEQ multiplex PCR, and TCRdb kept only the in-frame ones, dropping some. The profile shows more than 250,000 clones, roughly 85% of them singletons. Study results and caveats: Researchers counted around 180 TCR beta chains as cytomegalovirus-associated. Reports showed the classifier diagnosing cytomegalovirus status with high specificity and sensitivity.

This clone was seen just once. Its specificity is not known. The sample holds other DNA sequences that translate to the same CDR3. This chain links TRBV5-1 with TRBJ2-7, with TRBD2 matching 10 bases. The TCR originated in a woman between 18 and 30 years old in good health and CMV-seronegative. Sequenced material: PBMCs. CDR3 sequence: CASSPRTSGGYEQYF. The CDR3 DNA sequence: TGCGCCAGCAGCCCCCGGACTAGCGGAGGATACGAGCAGTACTTC.